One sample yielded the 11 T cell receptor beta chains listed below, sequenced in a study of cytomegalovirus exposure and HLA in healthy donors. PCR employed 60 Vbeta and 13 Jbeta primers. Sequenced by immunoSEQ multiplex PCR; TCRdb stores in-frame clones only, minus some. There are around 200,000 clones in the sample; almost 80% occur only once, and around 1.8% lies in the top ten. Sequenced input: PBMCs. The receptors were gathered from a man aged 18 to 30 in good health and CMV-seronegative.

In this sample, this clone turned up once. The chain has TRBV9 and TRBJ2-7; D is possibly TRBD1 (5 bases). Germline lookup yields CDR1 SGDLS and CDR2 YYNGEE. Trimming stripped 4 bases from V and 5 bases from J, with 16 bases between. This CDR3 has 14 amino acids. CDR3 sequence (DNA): TGTGCCAGCAGCATGACGTCAGGGTACGACGAGCAGTACTTC. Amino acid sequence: CASSMTSGYDEQYF.

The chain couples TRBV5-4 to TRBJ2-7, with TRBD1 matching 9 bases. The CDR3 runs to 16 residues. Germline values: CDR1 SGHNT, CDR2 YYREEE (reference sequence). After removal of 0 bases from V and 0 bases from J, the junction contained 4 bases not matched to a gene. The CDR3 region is CASSLVWTGVSYEQYF. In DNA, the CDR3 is TGTGCCAGCAGCTTGGTCTGGACAGGGGTCTCCTACGAGCAGTACTTC.

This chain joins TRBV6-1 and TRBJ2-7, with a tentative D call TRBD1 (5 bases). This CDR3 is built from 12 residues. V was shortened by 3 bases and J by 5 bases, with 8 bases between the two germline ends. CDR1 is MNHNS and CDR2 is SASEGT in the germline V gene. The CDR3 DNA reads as TGTGCCAGCAGTGACCCAGGGAACGAGCAGTACTTC. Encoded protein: CASSDPGNEQYF.

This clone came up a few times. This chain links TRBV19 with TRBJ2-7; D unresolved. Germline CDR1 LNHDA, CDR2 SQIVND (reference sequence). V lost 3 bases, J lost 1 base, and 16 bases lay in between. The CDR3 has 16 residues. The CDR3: CASSISPNTMSYEQYF. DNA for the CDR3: TGTGCCAGTAGTATTTCCCCCAACACGATGTCCTACGAGCAGTACTTC.

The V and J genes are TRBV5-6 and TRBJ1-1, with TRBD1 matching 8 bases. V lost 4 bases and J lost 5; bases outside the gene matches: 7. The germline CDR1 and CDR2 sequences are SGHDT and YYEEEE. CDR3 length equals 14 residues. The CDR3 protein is CASSVRGPRTEAFF. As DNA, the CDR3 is TGTGCCAGCAGCGTCAGGGGGCCGAGGACTGAAGCTTTCTTT.

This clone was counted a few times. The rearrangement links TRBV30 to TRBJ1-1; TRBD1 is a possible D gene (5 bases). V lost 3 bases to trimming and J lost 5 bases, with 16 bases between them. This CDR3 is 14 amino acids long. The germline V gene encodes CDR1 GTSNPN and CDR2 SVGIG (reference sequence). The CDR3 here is CAWRALTGGTEAFF. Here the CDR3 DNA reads TGTGCCTGGAGGGCCCTTACGGGGGGGACTGAAGCTTTCTTT.

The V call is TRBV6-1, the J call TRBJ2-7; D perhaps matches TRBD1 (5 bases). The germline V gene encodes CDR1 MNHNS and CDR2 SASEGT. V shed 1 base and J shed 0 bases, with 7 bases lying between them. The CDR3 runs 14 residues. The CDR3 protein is CASSEGTHSYEQYF. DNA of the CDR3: TGTGCCAGCAGTGAAGGGACACACTCCTACGAGCAGTACTTC.

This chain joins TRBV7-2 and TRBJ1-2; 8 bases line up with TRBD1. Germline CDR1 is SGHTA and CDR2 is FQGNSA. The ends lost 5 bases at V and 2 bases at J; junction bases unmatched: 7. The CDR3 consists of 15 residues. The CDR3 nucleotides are TGTGCCAGCAGCATAGGACAGGGAAAAAACTATGGCTACACCTTC. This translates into CASSIGQGKNYGYTF.

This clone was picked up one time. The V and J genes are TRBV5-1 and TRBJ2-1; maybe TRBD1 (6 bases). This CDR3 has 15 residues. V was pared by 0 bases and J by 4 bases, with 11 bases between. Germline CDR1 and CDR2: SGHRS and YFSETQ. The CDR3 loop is CASSLVSGQYNEQFF. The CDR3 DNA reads TGCGCCAGCAGCTTGGTGAGTGGACAGTACAATGAGCAGTTCTTC.

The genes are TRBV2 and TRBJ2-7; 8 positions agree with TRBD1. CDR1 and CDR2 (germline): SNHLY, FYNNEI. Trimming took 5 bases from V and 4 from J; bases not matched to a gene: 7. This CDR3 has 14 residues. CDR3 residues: CASSPLTGGYEQYF. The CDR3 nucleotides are TGTGCCAGCAGTCCCCTTACAGGGGGGTACGAGCAGTACTTC.

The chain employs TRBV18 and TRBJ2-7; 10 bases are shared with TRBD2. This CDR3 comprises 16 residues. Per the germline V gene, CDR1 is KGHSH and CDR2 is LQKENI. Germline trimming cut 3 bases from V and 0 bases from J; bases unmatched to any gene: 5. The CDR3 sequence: CASSPGTSAPSYEQYF. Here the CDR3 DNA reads TGTGCCAGCTCACCCGGGACTAGCGCCCCCTCCTACGAGCAGTACTTC.